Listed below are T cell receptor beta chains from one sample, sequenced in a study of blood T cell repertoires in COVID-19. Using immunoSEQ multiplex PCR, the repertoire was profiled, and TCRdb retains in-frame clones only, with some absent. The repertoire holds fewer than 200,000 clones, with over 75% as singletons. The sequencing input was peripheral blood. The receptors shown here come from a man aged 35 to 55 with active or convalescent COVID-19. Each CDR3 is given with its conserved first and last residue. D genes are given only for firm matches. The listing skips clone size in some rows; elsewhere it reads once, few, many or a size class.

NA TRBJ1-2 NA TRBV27 CATFGAANYGYTF TGTGCCACGTTTGGGGCGGCTAACTATGGCTACACCTTC
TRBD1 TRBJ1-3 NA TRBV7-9 CASSPGDRVGGNTIYF TGTGCCAGCAGCCCGGGAGACAGGGTTGGAGGAAACACCATATATTTT
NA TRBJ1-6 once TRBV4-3 CASSQDRSSYNSPLHF TGCGCCAGCAGCCAAGATCGGAGCTCCTATAATTCACCCCTCCACTTT
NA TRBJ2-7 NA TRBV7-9 CASSPSGGVSSYEQYF TGTGCCAGCAGCCCCTCGGGCGGGGTTAGCTCCTACGAGCAGTACTTC
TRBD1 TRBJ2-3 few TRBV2 CASGRDRATDTQYF TGTGCCAGCGGCCGGGACAGGGCCACAGATACGCAGTATTTT
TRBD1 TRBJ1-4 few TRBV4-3 CASSQAPGTGNEKLFF TGCGCCAGCAGCCAAGCGCCCGGGACAGGAAATGAAAAACTGTTTTTT
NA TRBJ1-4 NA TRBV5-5 CASSLAGGQDEKLFF TGTGCCAGCAGCTTGGCCGGGGGGCAGGATGAAAAACTGTTTTTT
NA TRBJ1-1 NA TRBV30 CAWSYGTSNTEAFF TGTGCCTGGAGTTACGGGACATCGAACACTGAAGCTTTCTTT
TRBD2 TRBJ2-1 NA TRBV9 CASSALSVAGGNNEQFF TGTGCCAGCAGCGCATTATCGGTTGCGGGGGGAAACAATGAGCAGTTCTTC
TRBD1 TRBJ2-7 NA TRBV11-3 CASSPGTAKGSYEQYF TGTGCCAGCAGCCCCGGGACAGCTAAGGGTTCCTACGAGCAGTACTTC
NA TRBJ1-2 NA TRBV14 CASSQALGGGYTF TGTGCCAGCAGCCAAGCCCTTGGAGGTGGCTACACCTTC
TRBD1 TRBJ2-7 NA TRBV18 CASSRDRTYEQYF TGTGCCAGCTCCCGGGACAGAACCTACGAGCAGTACTTC
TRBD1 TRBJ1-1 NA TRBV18 CASLPTLTGGTEAFF TGTGCCAGCCTGCCGACCCTGACAGGGGGCACTGAAGCTTTCTTT
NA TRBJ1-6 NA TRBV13 CASSLAQLNSPLHF TGTGCCAGCAGCTTAGCACAGCTAAATTCACCCCTCCACTTT
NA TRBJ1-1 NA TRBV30 CAWPLTQLNTEAFF TGTGCCTGGCCTCTTACACAGCTGAACACTGAAGCTTTCTTT
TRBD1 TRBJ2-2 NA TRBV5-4 CASSTDRGITGELFF TGTGCCAGCAGCACGGACAGGGGTATCACCGGGGAGCTGTTTTTT
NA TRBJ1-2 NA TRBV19 CASSLDNANYGYTF TGTGCCAGTAGTTTGGACAACGCTAACTATGGCTACACCTTC
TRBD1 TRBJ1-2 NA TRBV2 CASRGQTYYGYTF TGTGCCAGCAGGGGACAGACCTACTATGGCTACACCTTC
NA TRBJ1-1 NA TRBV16 CASSQRLGGTEAFF TGTGCCAGCAGCCAAAGGTTGGGAGGCACTGAAGCTTTCTTT
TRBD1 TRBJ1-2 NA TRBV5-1 CASSLGSIEARTGDGYTF TGCGCCAGCAGCTTGGGTTCGATCGAGGCGAGGACAGGGGACGGCTACACCTTC
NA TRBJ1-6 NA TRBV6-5 CASRAGWNSPLHF TGTGCCAGCAGGGCAGGGTGGAATTCACCCCTCCACTTT
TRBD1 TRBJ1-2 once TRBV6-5 CASSPGQGRNYGYTF TGTGCCAGCAGTCCGGGACAGGGTCGAAACTATGGCTACACCTTC
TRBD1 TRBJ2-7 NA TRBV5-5 CASSLVLRVPRDRGPYEQYF TGTGCCAGCAGCTTGGTTTTGCGGGTCCCCCGGGACAGGGGCCCCTACGAGCAGTACTTC
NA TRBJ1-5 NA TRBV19 CASRPGQYSNQPQHF TGTGCCAGCCGGCCAGGTCAGTATAGCAATCAGCCCCAGCATTTT
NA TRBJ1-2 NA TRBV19 CASSIGTNYGYTF TGTGCCAGTAGTATCGGGACTAACTATGGCTACACCTTC
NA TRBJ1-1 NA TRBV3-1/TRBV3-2 CASSQLTSHTEAFF TGTGCCAGCAGCCAGTTAACATCTCACACTGAAGCTTTCTTT
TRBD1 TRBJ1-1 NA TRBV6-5 CASSPPGGGLREAFF TGTGCCAGCAGTCCGCCAGGGGGCGGACTGCGAGAAGCTTTCTTT
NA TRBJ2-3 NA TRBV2 CASSRGAATDTQYF TGTGCCAGCAGTCGGGGGGCCGCAACAGATACGCAGTATTTT
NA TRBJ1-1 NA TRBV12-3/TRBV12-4 CASSPDREKAFF TGTGCCAGCAGCCCGGACAGAGAAAAAGCTTTCTTT
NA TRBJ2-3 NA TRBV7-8 CASSLEVSGVTDTQYF TGTGCCAGCAGCTTAGAGGTTTCGGGTGTCACAGATACGCAGTATTTT
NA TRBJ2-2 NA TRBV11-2 CASSAQQGTTGELFF TGTGCCAGCAGCGCCCAACAGGGAACCACCGGGGAGCTGTTTTTT
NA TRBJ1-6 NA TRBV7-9 CASSRGAGGEPLHF TGTGCCAGCAGCCGCGGTGCGGGGGGCGAACCCCTCCACTTT
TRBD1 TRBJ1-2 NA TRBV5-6 CASSPGTGVPYGYTF TGTGCCAGCAGCCCCGGGACAGGGGTTCCCTATGGCTACACCTTC
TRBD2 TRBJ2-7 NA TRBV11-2 CASRGLAPLRLTYEQYF TGTGCCAGCAGGGGACTAGCCCCGCTTCGGCTGACCTACGAGCAGTACTTC
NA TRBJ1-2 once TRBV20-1 CSAYTGYGYTF TGCAGTGCTTACACAGGTTATGGCTACACCTTC
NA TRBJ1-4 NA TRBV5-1 CASSLGTTGSRREKLFF TGCGCCAGCAGCTTGGGTACAACAGGGTCCCGAAGAGAAAAACTGTTTTTT
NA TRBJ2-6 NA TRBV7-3 CASSSPTRTGANVLTF TGTGCCAGCAGCTCCCCGACAAGGACTGGGGCCAACGTCCTGACTTTC
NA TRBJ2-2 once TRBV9 CASSPHNRGGAGELFF TGTGCCAGCAGCCCCCATAATAGGGGGGGAGCCGGGGAGCTGTTTTTT
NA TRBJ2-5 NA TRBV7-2 CASSLNQKETQYF TGTGCCAGCAGCTTAAACCAGAAAGAGACCCAGTACTTC
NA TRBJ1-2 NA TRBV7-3 CASSSDGYGYTF TGTGCCAGCAGCTCAGATGGCTATGGCTACACCTTC
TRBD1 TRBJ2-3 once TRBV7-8 CASSTLSGTGSILRSGTQYF TGTGCCAGCAGCACCCTTTCCGGGACAGGGTCGATCTTACGGTCCGGTACGCAGTATTTT
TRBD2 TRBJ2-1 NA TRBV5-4 CASSLRGGLTNEQFF TGTGCCAGCAGCCTACGGGGGGGCCTTACGAATGAGCAGTTCTTC
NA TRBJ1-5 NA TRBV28 CASSFIRSSGKAYSNQPQHF TGTGCCAGCAGTTTTATCCGGAGTTCGGGGAAGGCTTATAGCAATCAGCCCCAGCATTTT
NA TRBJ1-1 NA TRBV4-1 CASSQGGGRDMNTEAFF TGCGCCAGCAGCCAAGGGGGGGGTCGAGACATGAACACTGAAGCTTTCTTT
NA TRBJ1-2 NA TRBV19 CASSRAGANYGYTF TGTGCCAGTAGTCGGGCAGGGGCTAACTATGGCTACACCTTC
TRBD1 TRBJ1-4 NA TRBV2 CASSVNRGISEKLFF TGTGCCAGCAGCGTAAACAGGGGGATTAGTGAAAAACTGTTTTTT
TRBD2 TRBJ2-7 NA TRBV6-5 CASRAPGLITYEQYF TGTGCCAGCAGGGCCCCGGGACTAATCACCTACGAGCAGTACTTC